This T cell receptor beta chain stems from a study of T-cell memory formation after mild COVID-19 (dated by TCRdb to about 2021). Context from the whole study: TCR sequence clusters from the two donors were found to be largely donor specific. Longitudinal TCRalpha and TCRbeta repertoire sequencing tracked T-cell clones expanding and contracting after mild COVID-19 in a couple of donors. The cohort comprised two young, previously healthy adult volunteers, one female and one male.

Turning to this clonotype: What antigen it recognizes has not been identified. Per-base qualities were not stored, and no clone one base away is much larger.

TCRdb lists the instrument as Illumina NovaSeq 6000. TCRalpha and TCRbeta cDNA libraries were built by 5'RACE with constant-segment primers, adding sample barcodes and unique molecular identifiers. Trizol reagent was used to extract RNA from every sample. The libraries were amplified in two PCR steps, and the second step added a second sample barcode and Illumina TruSeq adapters. Sequencing of the libraries was done on an Illumina NovaSeq, producing 2 x 150 bp paired-end reads. In the paper's pipeline: Demultiplexing of reads and collapsing into UMI-guided consensus sequences were performed with migec v1.2.7. Using mixcr v2.1.11, UMI consensuses were aligned to TRA and TRB V and J templates and then assembled into clonotypes. A clonotype was counted as expanded or contracted only when both edgeR and NoisET called the clonotype significant, with the noise models trained on biological replicates. For edgeR calls, the thresholds were a false discovery rate-adjusted p below 0.01 and a log2 fold-change of 1. As an exploratory analysis of dynamics, max-normalized trajectories of the 1000 most abundant clonotypes were examined by PCA with hierarchical clustering. Separately sequenced CD4+ and CD8+ repertoires were used to assign the CD4 or CD8 phenotype of responding clones. TCRdb redid the processing of the public reads, applying fastp at Q25 and MiXCR, and retained in-frame beta chains. Each record represents a unique CDR3 protein, reported with the most common genes and DNA among its rows. The V and J calls come from TCRdb's annotation, not from the publication. In all, the sample holds 300,000 to 350,000 distinct CDR3 sequences, and roughly 13% of those were seen once. The top ten hold roughly a fifth of the sample.

Ficoll-Paque density gradient centrifugation was used to isolate PBMCs. What the authors observed across the whole study: Balanced CD4/CD8 phenotypes were observed for clones contracting from day 15 to 85, whereas a bias towards CD4+ was observed for a second wave of clones expanding from day 15 to 37. Only a couple of mild cases were covered by the study, and larger cohorts that include severe cases with pre-infection samples were considered necessary. The detection of some responding clones in pre-infection memory suggests that pre-existing cross-reactive memory T cells joined the SARS-CoV-2 response. Contracting CD4+ clones appeared mostly in the CM and EM memory subsets, whereas CD8+ clones were enriched in EMRA. SARS-CoV-2 specificity of the second-wave clones peaking on day 37 was not confirmed.

The sequencing sample was made of PBMCs or a T cell subset sorted from them (not recorded which). The receptor comes from a man between 18 and 35 years old who had mild COVID-19 (a few samples of this study predate the infection). The sample titles of this study are shuffled in the database, so cell type and time point are left out; the donor was told from shared clones.

The encoded CDR3 is CSARGATGDEQYF. The nucleotide sequence reads TGCAGTGCTAGAGGGGCGACAGGGGACGAGCAGTACTTC. The chain is made from TRBV20-1 and TRBJ2-7; 8 junctional bases match TRBD1. The CDR3, cysteine through phenylalanine, is 13 amino acids long. Solely the CDR3 DNA is kept, with 39 bases framed from the first base. After removal of 1 base from V and 5 bases from J, the junction retains 4 bases not matched to a gene. The germline V gene (reference sequence) yields DFQATT for CDR1 and SNEGSKA for CDR2.